These 14 T cell receptor beta chains originate from one sample sequenced in a study of technical replicates of blood from a few donors (dated by TCRdb to the late 2010s). Library generation was performed with the immunoSEQ multiplex PCR assay. Held by TCRdb, this immuneACCESS table contains in-frame sequences only and omits some clones. Under half of the omission traces to an unresolved V gene where checked; the cause of the rest is unknown. The sample table holds tens of thousands of clones, of which around 95% were seen once. Jointly, the top ten make up approximately 0.26% of the sample. Sequencing was performed on T cells isolated from PBMCs. Source of these receptors: a human donor in good health.

The chain recombines TRBV5-6 with TRBJ2-5; the match to TRBD1 covers 8 bases. Germline CDR1 reads SGHDT; CDR2 reads YYEEEE. The CDR3 loop spans 14 amino acids. The V and J ends lost 4 bases and 8 bases, in that order; junction bases with no gene match: 10. The CDR3 spells CASSRTRTGTTQYF. CDR3 in DNA: TGTGCCAGCAGCCGTACTAGGACAGGGACAACCCAGTACTTC.

The V call is TRBV19, the J call TRBJ2-1, with D uncertain. The CDR3 has 12 amino acids. The V end lost 3 bases, the J end lost 5 bases, and 5 bases lay between the germline ends. Germline CDR1 and CDR2: LNHDA and SQIVND (reference sequence). The CDR3 DNA reads as TGTGCCAGTAGTATTTTAGACAATGAGCAGTTCTTC. Translating gives CASSILDNEQFF. The full variable domain, its missing parts supplied by reference TRBV19 and TRBJ2-1, is DGGITQSPKYLFRKEGQNVTLSCEQNLNHDAMYWYRQDPGQGLRLIYYSQIVNDFQKGDIAEGYSVSREKKESFPLTVTSAQKNPTAFYLCASSILDNEQFFGPGTRLTVL.

This chain links TRBV5-6 with TRBJ2-1, with 10 nucleotides matching TRBD1. The CDR3 sequence is 17 residues long. Trimming took 0 bases from V and 6 from J; bases not matched to a gene: 9. The germline gives CDR1 SGHDT, CDR2 YYEEEE. CDR3 in amino acids: CASSLAMMRTGGNEQFF. The CDR3 DNA follows: TGTGCCAGCAGCTTGGCCATGATGAGGACAGGGGGCAATGAGCAGTTCTTC.

The chain combines TRBV28 with TRBJ2-7; the match to TRBD1 covers 8 bases. Germline values: CDR1 MDHEN, CDR2 SYDVKM. The V segment lost 5 bases and the J segment 8 bases; nucleotides outside the gene matches: 11. This CDR3 comprises 14 residues. Written as DNA, the CDR3 is TGTGCCAGCAGTCCGGACAGGGTCGGTTATAAGCAGTACTTC. Translating gives CASSPDRVGYKQYF.

The chain combines TRBV29-1 with TRBJ2-5; D ambiguous. The V gene's germline CDR1 is SQVTM and CDR2 ANQGSEA. The CDR3 consists of 15 residues. Trimming removed 3 bases at V and 2 bases at J, with 16 bases between. The CDR3 region has the DNA TGCAGCGTTGAGCTTCGGTCGGCGAGGCAAGAGACCCAGTACTTC. Translated: CSVELRSARQETQYF.

The gene calls are TRBV7-9 and TRBJ1-1; D uncertain. The CDR3 is 12 amino acids. The ends were cut back, 5 bases at V and 2 bases at J, with 6 bases in the middle. The V gene's germline CDR1 is SEHNR and CDR2 FQNEAQ (reference sequence). CDR3 coding DNA: TGTGCCAGCAGCCCAATTAACACTGAAGCTTTCTTT. Its translation is CASSPINTEAFF.

V gene TRBV5-4 combines with J gene TRBJ2-7; weak D call: TRBD1 (6 bases). The germline V gene has CDR1 SGHNT and CDR2 YYREEE (reference sequence). The CDR3 is 13 amino acids. CDR3 loop: CAVRGVGRYEQYF. CDR3 sequence (DNA): TGTGCGGTCAGGGGAGTTGGTAGGTACGAGCAGTACTTC.

The CDR3 coding sequence is TGTGCCAGCAGCGACAGGGAAACGAACACTGAAGCTTTCTTT. Its protein product is CASSDRETNTEAFF. The genes are TRBV6-1 and TRBJ1-1; 7 bases match TRBD1. Germline CDR1 is MNHNS and CDR2 is SASEGT. V shed 6 bases, J shed 1 base, and the junction held 5 bases outside the gene matches. There are 14 residues in the CDR3.

The chain has TRBV29-1 and TRBJ1-3; 7 bases agree with TRBD1. V shed 0 bases and J 0 bases; nucleotides not matched to a gene: 5. The CDR3 length is 16 residues. Germline V CDR1 and CDR2: SQVTM, ANQGSEA. CDR3 DNA sequence: TGCAGCGTTGAAGATCGCCAGGGGGGCTCTGGAAACACCATATATTTT. Translating it yields CSVEDRQGGSGNTIYF. Looking up the rest from reference TRBV29-1 and TRBJ1-3 gives the full variable domain: SAVISQKPSRDICQRGTSLTIQCQVDSQVTMMFWYRQQPGQSLTLIATANQGSEATYESGFVIDKFPISRPNLTFSTLTVSNMSPEDSSIYLCSVEDRQGGSGNTIYFGEGSWLTVV.

The chain is built from TRBV15 and TRBJ1-5; D is perhaps TRBD1 (5 bases). The CDR3 has 14 amino acids. Trimming stripped 3 bases from V and 1 base from J, with 7 bases between. In germline, CDR1 is LNHNV, CDR2 YYDKDF (reference sequence). CDR3 loop: CATSRPGSNQPQHF. DNA for the CDR3: TGTGCCACCAGCAGGCCAGGGAGCAATCAGCCCCAGCATTTT.

The rearrangement uses TRBV28 and TRBJ1-1; D not certain. This CDR3 has 19 residues. Germline V CDR1 and CDR2: MDHEN, SYDVKM. V lost 2 bases, J lost 3 bases, and 25 bases lay in between. The CDR3 protein is CASSLLLWADALGDTEAFF. CDR3 nucleotide sequence: TGTGCCAGCAGTTTACTCCTCTGGGCAGACGCCTTGGGTGACACTGAAGCTTTCTTT. Combining the CDR3 with reference TRBV28 and TRBJ1-1 gives the whole variable domain DVKVTQSSRYLVKRTGEKVFLECVQDMDHENMFWYRQDPGLGLRLIYFSYDVKMKEKGDIPEGYSVSREKKERFSLILESASTNQTSMYLCASSLLLWADALGDTEAFFGQGTRLTVV.

V usage is TRBV2 and J usage is TRBJ2-7; the D gene is possibly TRBD2 (5 bases). CDR1 and CDR2 (germline): SNHLY, FYNNEI. There are 16 residues in the CDR3. V gave up 6 bases and J gave up 5 bases, with 23 bases separating them. The CDR3 loop is CASSHQSGSKVHEQYF. The CDR3 nucleotides read TGTGCCAGCAGCCATCAAAGCGGCTCTAAAGTCCACGAGCAGTACTTC.

The chain is built from TRBV5-6 and TRBJ1-2, with 7 nucleotides matching TRBD1. The CDR3 sequence is 13 residues long. V trimming: 6 bases; J trimming: 8 bases; junction bases outside the gene matches: 10. Germline lookup yields CDR1 SGHDT and CDR2 YYEEEE. This CDR3 is CASTLTGFYGYTF. The DNA for the CDR3 is TGTGCCAGCACCCTGACAGGGTTTTACGGCTACACCTTC. Variable domain in full (rest from reference TRBV5-6 and TRBJ1-2): DAGVTQSPTHLIKTRGQQVTLRCSPKSGHDTVSWYQQALGQGPQFIFQYYEEEERQRGNFPDRFSGHQFPNYSSELNVNALLLGDSALYLCASTLTGFYGYTFGSGTRLTVV.

V is TRBV6-1 and J is TRBJ1-2; D is uncertain. CDR1 and CDR2 from the germline V gene are MNHNS and SASEGT. V was clipped by 6 bases and J by 7 bases, with 6 bases between them. This CDR3 has 10 residues. CDR3 sequence (DNA): TGTGCCAGCAGAGAGGGTGGCTACACCTTC. It translates to CASREGGYTF.